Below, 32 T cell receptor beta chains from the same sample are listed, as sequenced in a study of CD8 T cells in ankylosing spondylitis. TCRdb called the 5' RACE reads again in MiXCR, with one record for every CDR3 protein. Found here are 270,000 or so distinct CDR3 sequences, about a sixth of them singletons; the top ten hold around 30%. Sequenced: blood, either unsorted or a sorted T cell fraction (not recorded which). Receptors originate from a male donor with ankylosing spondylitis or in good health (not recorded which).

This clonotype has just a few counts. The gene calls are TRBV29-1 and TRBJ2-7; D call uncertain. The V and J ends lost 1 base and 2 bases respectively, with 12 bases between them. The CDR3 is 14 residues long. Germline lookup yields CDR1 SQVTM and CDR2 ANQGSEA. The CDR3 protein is CSVEGYPPTYEQYF. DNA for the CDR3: TGCAGCGTTGAAGGGTACCCTCCCACCTACGAGCAGTACTTC.

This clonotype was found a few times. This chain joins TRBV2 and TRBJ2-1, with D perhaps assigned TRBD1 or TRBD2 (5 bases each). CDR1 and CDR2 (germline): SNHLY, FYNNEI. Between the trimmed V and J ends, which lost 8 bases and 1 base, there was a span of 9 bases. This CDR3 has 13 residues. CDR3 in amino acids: CASGGASYNEQFF. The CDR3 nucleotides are TGTGCCAGCGGGGGTGCATCCTACAATGAGCAGTTCTTC.

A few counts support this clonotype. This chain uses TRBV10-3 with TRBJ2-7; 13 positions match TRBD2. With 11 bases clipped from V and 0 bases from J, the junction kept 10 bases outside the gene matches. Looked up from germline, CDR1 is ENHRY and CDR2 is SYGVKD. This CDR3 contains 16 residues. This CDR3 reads CAADTGLAGSSYEQYF. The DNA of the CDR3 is TGTGCCGCGGACACGGGACTAGCGGGAAGCTCCTACGAGCAGTACTTC.

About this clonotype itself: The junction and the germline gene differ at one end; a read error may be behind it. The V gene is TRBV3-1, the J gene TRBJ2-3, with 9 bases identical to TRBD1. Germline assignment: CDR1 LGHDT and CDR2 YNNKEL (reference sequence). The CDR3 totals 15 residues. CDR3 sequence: CACSQVGVTGGAQYF. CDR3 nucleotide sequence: TGTGCCTGCAGCCAAGTAGGTGTCACAGGGGGCGCGCAGTATTTT.

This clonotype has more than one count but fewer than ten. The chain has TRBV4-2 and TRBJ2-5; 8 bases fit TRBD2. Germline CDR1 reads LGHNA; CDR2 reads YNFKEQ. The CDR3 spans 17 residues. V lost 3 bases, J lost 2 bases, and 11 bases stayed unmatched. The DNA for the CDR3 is TGTGCCAGCAGCCAGAGAGCGGGAGTCCGAGGACAAGAGACCCAGTACTTC. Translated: CASSQRAGVRGQETQYF.

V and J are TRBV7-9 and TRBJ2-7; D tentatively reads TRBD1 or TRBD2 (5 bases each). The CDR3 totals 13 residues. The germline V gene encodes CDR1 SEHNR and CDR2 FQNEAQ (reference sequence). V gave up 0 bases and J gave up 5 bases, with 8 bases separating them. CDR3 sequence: CASSLASGHEQYF. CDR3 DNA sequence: TGTGCCAGCAGCTTAGCGTCGGGGCACGAGCAGTACTTC.

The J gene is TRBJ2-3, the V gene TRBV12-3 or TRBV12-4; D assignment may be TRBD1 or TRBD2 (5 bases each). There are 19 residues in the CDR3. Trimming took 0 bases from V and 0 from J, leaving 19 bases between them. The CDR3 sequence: CASSLAVLVGEGSTDTQYF. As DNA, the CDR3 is TGTGCCAGCAGTTTAGCGGTACTAGTAGGGGAAGGTAGCACAGATACGCAGTATTTT.

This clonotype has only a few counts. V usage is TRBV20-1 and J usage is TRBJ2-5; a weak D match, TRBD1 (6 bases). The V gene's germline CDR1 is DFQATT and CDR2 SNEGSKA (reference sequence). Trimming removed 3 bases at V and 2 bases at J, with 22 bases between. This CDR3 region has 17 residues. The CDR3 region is CSARDNHRAWGQETQYF. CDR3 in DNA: TGCAGTGCTAGGGATAACCACAGGGCTTGGGGGCAAGAGACCCAGTACTTC.

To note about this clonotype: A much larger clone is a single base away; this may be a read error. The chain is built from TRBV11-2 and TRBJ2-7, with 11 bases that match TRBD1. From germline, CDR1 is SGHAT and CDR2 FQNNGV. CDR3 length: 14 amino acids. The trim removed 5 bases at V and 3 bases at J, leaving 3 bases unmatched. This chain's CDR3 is CASSHGTGGYEQYF. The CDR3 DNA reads TGTGCCAGCAGCCATGGGACAGGGGGCTACGAGCAGTACTTC.

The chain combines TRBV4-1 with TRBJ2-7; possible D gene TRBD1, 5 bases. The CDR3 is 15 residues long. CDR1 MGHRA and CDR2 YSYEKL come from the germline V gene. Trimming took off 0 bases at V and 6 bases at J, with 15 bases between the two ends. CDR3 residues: CASSQEAGKWFEQYF. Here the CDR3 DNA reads TGCGCCAGCAGCCAAGAGGCAGGGAAATGGTTCGAGCAGTACTTC.

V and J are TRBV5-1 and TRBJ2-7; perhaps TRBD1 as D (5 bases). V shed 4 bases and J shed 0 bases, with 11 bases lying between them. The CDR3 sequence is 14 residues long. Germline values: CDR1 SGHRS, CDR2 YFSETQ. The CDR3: CASSPDSLSYEQYF. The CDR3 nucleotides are TGCGCCAGCAGCCCTGACAGTCTCTCCTACGAGCAGTACTTC.

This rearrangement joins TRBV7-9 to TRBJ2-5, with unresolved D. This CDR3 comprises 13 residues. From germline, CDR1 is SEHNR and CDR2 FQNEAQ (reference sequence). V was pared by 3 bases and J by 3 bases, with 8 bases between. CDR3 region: CASSFSSEETQYF. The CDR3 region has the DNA TGTGCCAGCAGCTTTTCGTCAGAAGAGACCCAGTACTTC. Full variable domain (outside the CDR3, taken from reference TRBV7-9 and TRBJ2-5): DTGVSQNPRHKITKRGQNVTFRCDPISEHNRLYWYRQTLGQGPEFLTYFQNEAQLEKSRLLSDRFSAERPKGSFSTLEIQRTEQGDSAMYLCASSFSSEETQYFGPGTRLLVL.

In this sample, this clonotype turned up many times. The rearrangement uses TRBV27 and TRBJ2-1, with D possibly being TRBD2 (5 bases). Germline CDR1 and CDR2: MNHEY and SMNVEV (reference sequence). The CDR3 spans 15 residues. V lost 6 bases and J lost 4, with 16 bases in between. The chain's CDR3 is CASSLGVQIYNEQFF. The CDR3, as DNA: TGTGCCAGCAGCCTCGGGGTACAGATATACAATGAGCAGTTCTTC.

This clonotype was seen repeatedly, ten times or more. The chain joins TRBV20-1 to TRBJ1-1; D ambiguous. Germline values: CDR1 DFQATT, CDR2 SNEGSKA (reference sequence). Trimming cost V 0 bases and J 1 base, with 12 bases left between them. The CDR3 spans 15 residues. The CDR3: CSARDLFVSNTEAFF. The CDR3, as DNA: TGCAGTGCTAGAGATCTCTTTGTCTCGAACACTGAAGCTTTCTTT.

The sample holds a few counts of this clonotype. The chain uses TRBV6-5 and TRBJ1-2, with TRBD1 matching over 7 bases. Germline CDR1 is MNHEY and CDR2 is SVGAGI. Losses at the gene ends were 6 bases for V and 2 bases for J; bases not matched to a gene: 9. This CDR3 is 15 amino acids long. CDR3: CASSLYLGQNYGYTF. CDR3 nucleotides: TGTGCCAGCAGCTTATATCTGGGACAGAACTATGGCTACACCTTC.

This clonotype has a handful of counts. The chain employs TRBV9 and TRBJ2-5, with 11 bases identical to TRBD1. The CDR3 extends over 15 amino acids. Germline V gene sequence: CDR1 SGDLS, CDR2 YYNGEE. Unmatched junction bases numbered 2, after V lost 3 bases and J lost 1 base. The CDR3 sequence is CASSAGTGGQETQYF. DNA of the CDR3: TGTGCCAGCAGCGCCGGGACAGGGGGCCAAGAGACCCAGTACTTC.

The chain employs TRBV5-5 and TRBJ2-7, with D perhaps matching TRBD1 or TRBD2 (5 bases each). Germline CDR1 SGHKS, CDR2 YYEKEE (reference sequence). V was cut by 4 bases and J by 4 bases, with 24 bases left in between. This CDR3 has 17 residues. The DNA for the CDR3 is TGTGCCAGCAGCGCGCTCCCCCTCGGGACCTCCAATTACGAGCAGTACTTC. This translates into CASSALPLGTSNYEQYF. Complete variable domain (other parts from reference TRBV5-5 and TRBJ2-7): DAGVTQSPTHLIKTRGQQVTLRCSPISGHKSVSWYQQVLGQGPQFIFQYYEKEERGRGNFPDRFSARQFPNYSSELNVNALLLGDSALYLCASSALPLGTSNYEQYFGPGTRLTVT.

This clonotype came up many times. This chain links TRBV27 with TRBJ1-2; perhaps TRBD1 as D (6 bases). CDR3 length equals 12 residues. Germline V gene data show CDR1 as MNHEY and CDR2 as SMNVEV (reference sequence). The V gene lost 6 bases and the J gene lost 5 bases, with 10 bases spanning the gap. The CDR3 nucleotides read TGTGCCAGCAGACCGAGGGGGTATGGCTACACCTTC. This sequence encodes CASRPRGYGYTF.

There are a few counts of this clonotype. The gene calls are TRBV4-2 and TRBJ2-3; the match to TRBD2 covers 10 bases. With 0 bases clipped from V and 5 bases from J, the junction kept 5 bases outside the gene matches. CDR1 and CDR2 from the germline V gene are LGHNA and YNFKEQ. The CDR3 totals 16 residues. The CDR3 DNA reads TGTGCCAGCAGCCAAGAAGCGGGAGGGCCGGGAGATACGCAGTATTTT. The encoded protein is CASSQEAGGPGDTQYF.

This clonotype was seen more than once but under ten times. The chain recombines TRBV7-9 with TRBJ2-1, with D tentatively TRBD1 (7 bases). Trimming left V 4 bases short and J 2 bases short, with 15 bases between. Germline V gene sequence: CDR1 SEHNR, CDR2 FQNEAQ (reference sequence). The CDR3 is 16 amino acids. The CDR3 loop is CASSWGDSPPYNEQFF. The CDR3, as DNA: TGTGCCAGCAGCTGGGGGGACAGCCCGCCCTACAATGAGCAGTTCTTC. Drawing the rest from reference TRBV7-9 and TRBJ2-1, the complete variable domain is DTGVSQNPRHKITKRGQNVTFRCDPISEHNRLYWYRQTLGQGPEFLTYFQNEAQLEKSRLLSDRFSAERPKGSFSTLEIQRTEQGDSAMYLCASSWGDSPPYNEQFFGPGTRLTVL.

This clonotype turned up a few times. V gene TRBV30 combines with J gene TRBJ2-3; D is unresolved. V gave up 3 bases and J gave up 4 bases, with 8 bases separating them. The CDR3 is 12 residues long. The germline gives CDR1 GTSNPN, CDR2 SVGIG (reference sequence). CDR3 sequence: CAWRTEPDTQYF. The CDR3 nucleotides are TGTGCCTGGAGAACCGAGCCAGATACGCAGTATTTT.

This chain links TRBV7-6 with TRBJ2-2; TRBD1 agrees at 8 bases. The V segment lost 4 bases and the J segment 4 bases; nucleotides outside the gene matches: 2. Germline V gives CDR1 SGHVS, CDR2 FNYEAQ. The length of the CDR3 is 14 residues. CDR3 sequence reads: CASSYDRGTGELFF. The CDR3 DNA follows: TGTGCCAGCAGCTACGACAGGGGCACCGGGGAGCTGTTTTTT. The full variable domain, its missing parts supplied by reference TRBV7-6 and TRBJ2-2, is GAGVSQSPRYKVTKRGQDVALRCDPISGHVSLYWYRQALGQGPEFLTYFNYEAQQDKSGLPNDRFSAERPEGSISTLTIQRTEQRDSAMYRCASSYDRGTGELFFGEGSRLTVL.

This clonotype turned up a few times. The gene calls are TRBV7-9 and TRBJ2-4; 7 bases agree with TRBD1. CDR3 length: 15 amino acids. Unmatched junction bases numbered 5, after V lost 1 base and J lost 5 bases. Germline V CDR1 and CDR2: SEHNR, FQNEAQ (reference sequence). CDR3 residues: CASSLGQGYQNIQYF. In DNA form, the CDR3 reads TGTGCCAGCAGCTTAGGACAGGGATACCAAAACATTCAGTACTTC.

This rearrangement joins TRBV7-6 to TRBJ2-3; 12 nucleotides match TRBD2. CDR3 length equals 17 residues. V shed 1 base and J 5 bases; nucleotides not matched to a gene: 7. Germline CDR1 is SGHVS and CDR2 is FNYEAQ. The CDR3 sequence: CASSLVRTSGMEDTQYF. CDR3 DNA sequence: TGTGCCAGCAGCTTAGTCCGGACTAGCGGGATGGAAGATACGCAGTATTTT.

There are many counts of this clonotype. CDR3 sequence: CASSEFAGVPEQYF. The CDR3 DNA reads as TGTGCCAGCAGTGAATTTGCAGGGGTCCCCGAGCAGTACTTC. J is TRBJ2-7 and V is TRBV25-1; D is possibly TRBD1 (6 bases). This CDR3 comprises 14 residues. V was shortened by 1 base and J by 6 bases, with 13 bases between the two germline ends. The germline gives CDR1 MGHDK, CDR2 SYGVNS.

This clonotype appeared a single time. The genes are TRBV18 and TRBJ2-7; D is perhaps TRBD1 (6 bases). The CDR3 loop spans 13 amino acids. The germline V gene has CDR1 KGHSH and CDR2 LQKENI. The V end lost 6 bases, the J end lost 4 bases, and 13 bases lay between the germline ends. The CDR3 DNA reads TGTGCCAGCTCCGGGGACACCCCGTACGAGCAGTACTTC. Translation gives CASSGDTPYEQYF. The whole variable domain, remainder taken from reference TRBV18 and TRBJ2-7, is NAGVMQNPRHLVRRRGQEARLRCSPMKGHSHVYWYRQLPEEGLKFMVYLQKENIIDESGMPKERFSAEFPKEGPSILRIQQVVRGDSAAYFCASSGDTPYEQYFGPGTRLTVT.

The chain's CDR3 is CASSQQLAGAGNEQFF. CDR3 nucleotide sequence: TGCGCCAGCAGCCAACAACTAGCGGGAGCCGGCAATGAGCAGTTCTTC. The chain couples TRBV4-3 to TRBJ2-1, with 11 bases aligning to TRBD2. CDR3 length equals 16 residues. Germline CDR1 is LGHNA and CDR2 is YSLEER. Unmatched junction bases numbered 6, after V lost 2 bases and J lost 6 bases.

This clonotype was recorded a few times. CDR3 sequence reads: CATSRVVVVTDTQYF. In DNA form, the CDR3 reads TGTGCCACCAGCAGAGTTGTCGTCGTAACAGATACGCAGTATTTT. The chain has TRBV15 and TRBJ2-3; D gene ambiguous. Trimming shortened V by 1 base and J by 3 bases, and 11 bases separated the two germline ends. This CDR3 has 15 residues. CDR1 is LNHNV and CDR2 is YYDKDF in the germline V gene (reference sequence).

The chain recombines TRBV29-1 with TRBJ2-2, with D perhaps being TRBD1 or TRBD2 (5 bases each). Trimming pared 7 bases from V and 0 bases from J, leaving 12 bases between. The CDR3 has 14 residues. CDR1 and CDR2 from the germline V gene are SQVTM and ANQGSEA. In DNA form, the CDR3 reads TGCAGCGCCTCCGGGACGTCGAACACCGGGGAGCTGTTTTTT. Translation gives CSASGTSNTGELFF.

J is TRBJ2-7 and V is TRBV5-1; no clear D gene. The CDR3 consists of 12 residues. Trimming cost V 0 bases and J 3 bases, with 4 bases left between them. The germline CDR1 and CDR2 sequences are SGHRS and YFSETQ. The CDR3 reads CASSLGDYEQYF. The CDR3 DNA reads TGCGCCAGCAGCTTGGGAGACTACGAGCAGTACTTC.

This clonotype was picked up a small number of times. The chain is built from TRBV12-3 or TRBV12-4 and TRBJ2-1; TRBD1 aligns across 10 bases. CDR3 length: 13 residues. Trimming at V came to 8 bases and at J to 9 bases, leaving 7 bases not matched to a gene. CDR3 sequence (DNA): TGTGCCAGCGGACAGGGGGAGGTTAGTGAGCAGTTCTTC. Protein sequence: CASGQGEVSEQFF.

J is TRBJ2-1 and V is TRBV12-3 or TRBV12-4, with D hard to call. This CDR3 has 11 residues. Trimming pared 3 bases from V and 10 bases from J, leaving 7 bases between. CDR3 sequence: CASSLQSEQFF. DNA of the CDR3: TGTGCCAGCAGTTTGCAGTCCGAGCAGTTCTTC.